The T cell receptor beta chain under discussion was sequenced for a study of blood T cell repertoires in COVID-19. For the study at large: Material from acute and convalescent COVID-19 was sourced from the United States, Italy and Spain. T cells, B-cell-depleted T cells, or PBMCs supplied cDNA or gDNA.

This CDR3 spans 16 amino acids. With 2 bases clipped from V and 4 bases from J, the junction kept 8 bases outside the gene matches. From germline, CDR1 is SGHTA and CDR2 FQGNSA. Method: immunoSEQ multiplex PCR; TCRdb's copy keeps in-frame clones and lacks some. The sample includes fewer than 20,000 clones, roughly 88% of them seen just once. The chain has TRBV7-2 and TRBJ2-7; 10 nucleotides agree with TRBD2. Sequencing was done on a sample of peripheral blood. This receptor was taken from a man aged 40-49 years with active COVID-19. The CDR3 protein is CASSLLPLAGRYEQYF. In nucleotides, the CDR3 is TGTGCCAGCAGCTTACTTCCACTAGCGGGACGATACGAGCAGTACTTC.